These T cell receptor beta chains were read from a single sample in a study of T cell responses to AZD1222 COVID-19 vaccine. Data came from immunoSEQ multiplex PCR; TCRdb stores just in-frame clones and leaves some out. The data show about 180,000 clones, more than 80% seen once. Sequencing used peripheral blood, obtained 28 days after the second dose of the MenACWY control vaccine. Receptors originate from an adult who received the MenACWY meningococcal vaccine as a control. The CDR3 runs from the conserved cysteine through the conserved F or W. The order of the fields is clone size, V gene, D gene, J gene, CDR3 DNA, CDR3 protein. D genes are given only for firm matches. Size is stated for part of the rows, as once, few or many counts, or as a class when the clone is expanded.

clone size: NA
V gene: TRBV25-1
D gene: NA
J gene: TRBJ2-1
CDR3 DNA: TGTGCCAGCAGTGAGGGGGCGGCGGGTCGGTACAATGAGCAGTTCTTC
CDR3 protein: CASSEGAAGRYNEQFF

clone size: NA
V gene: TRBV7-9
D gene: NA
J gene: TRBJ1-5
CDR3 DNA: TGTGCCAGCAGCTTAGCGAGAGATCAGCCCCAGCATTTT
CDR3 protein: CASSLARDQPQHF

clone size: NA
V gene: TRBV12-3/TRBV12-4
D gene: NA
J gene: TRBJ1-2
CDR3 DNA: TGTGCCAGCACCAGACAGATTTACTATGGCTACACCTTC
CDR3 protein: CASTRQIYYGYTF

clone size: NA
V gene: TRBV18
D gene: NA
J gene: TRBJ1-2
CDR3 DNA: TGTGCCAGCTCACCACTATACGGGGTCGACACCTTC
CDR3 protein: CASSPLYGVDTF

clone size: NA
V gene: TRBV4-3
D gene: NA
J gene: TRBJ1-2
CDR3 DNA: TGCGCCAGCAGCCAAGATCATAGCGGGGGGCGACTTTATGGCTACACCTTC
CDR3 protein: CASSQDHSGGRLYGYTF

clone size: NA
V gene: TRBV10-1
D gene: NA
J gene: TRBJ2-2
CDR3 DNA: TGCGCCAGCAAACGGACATTATCGAACACCGGGGAGCTGTTTTTT
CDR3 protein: CASKRTLSNTGELFF

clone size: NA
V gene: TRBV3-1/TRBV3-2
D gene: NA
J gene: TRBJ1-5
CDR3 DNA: TGTGCCAGCAGCCAAGATGCCGTCTCCCCCCCGGTCCAGCCCCAGCATTTT
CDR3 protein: CASSQDAVSPPVQPQHF

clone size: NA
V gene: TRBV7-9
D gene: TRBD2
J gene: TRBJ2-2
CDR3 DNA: TGTGCCAGCAGCCCTAGACTAGCGGCAACACCCGGGGAGCTGTTTTTT
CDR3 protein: CASSPRLAATPGELFF

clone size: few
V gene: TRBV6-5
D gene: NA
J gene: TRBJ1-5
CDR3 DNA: TGTGCCAGCAGTAGTGGGGCAGGAAATCAGCCCCAGCATTTT
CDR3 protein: CASSSGAGNQPQHF

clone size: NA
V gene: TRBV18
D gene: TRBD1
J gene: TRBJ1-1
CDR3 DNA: TGTGCCAGCTCACGCACCGGGACAGGGGGGGGCACTGAAGCTTTCTTT
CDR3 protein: CASSRTGTGGGTEAFF

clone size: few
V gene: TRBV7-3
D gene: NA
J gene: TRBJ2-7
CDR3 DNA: TGTGCCAGCAGCTTTGAGGGAGGCCCCTACGAGCAGTACTTC
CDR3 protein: CASSFEGGPYEQYF

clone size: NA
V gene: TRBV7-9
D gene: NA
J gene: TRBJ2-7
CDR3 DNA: TGTGCCAGCAGCCCTCTCTCAGGAGGGCCCTACGAGCAGTACTTC
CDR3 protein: CASSPLSGGPYEQYF

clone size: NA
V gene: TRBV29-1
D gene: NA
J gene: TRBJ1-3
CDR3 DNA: TGCAGCGTCCAGGGGATGGCCGTTGGAAACACCATATATTTT
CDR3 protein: CSVQGMAVGNTIYF

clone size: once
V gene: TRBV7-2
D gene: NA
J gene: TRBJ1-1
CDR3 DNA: TGTGCCAGTCGCCCCAGGGGAGGAATTGAGGTTGCTTTCTTT
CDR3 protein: CASRPRGGIEVAFF

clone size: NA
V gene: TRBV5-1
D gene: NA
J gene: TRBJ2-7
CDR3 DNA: TGCGCCAGCAGCTTGGGCATGGAGGACTGGGGCGAGCAGTACTTC
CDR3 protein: CASSLGMEDWGEQYF

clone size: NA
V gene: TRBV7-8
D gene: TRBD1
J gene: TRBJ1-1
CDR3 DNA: TGTGCCAGCAGCTTAGTGCGAAGACAGGGTTTATACACTGAAGCTTTCTTT
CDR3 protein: CASSLVRRQGLYTEAFF

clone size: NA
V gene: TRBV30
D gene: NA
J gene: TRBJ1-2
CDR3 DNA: TGTGCCTTGGCCGGGTCAGGCCCGCGGAACTATGGCTACACCTTC
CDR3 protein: CALAGSGPRNYGYTF

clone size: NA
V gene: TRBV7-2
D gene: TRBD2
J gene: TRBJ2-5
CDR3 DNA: TGTGCCAGCAGCTTCCCCCTTTCCCGGGGGGGAGAGACCCAGTACTTC
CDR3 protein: CASSFPLSRGGETQYF

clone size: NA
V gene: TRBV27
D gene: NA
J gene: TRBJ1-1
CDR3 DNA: TGTGCCAGCAGTAATCAAATCAGTGCTTTCTTT
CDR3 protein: CASSNQISAFF

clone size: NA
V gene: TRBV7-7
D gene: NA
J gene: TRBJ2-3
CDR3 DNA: TGTGCCAGCAGCTTTCTTAGCACAGATACGCAGTATTTT
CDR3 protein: CASSFLSTDTQYF

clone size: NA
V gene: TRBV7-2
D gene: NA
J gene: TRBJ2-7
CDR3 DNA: TGTGCCAGCAGCTTAGCTGGACAGCACTACGAGCAGTACTTC
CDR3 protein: CASSLAGQHYEQYF

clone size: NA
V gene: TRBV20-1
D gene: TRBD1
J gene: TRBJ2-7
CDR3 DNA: TGCAGTGCTAGTCCGACAGGGGGCTACGAGCAGTACTTC
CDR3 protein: CSASPTGGYEQYF

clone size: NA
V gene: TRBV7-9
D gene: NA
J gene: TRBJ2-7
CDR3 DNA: TGTGCCAGCAGCTTAAATTTCTTGGGGCGCAACGAGCAGTACTTC
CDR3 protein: CASSLNFLGRNEQYF

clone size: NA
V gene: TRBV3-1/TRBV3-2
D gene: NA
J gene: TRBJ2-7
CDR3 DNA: TGTGCCAGCAGCCACCGGAAGGGGTTCTCCTACGAGCAGTACTTC
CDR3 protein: CASSHRKGFSYEQYF

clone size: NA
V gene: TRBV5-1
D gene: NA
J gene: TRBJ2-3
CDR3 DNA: TGCGCCAGCAGCTTTAGCACAGATACGCAGTATTTT
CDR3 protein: CASSFSTDTQYF

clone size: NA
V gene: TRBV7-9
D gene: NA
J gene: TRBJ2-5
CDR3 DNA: TGTGCCAGCAGCTCGACTAGTAGAACGTCGGAGACCCAGTACTTC
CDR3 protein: CASSSTSRTSETQYF

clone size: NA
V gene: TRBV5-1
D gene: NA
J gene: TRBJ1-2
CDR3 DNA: TGCGCCAGCAGCTTGGAGGGCCTGACAGAGGGGTCGAAAGGCTACACCTTC
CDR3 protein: CASSLEGLTEGSKGYTF

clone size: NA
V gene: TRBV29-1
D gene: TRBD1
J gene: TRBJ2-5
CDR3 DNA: TGCAGCAGTACGACAGGGGAAGAGACCCAGTACTTC
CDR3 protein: CSSTTGEETQYF

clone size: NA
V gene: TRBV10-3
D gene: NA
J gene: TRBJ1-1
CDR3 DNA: TGTGCCATCAGTGAGTCGTGGGTCACTGAAGCTTTCTTT
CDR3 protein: CAISESWVTEAFF

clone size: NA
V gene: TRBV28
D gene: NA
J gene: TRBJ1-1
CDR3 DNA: TGTGCCAGCAGTTCCTTTTCGTGGGGACGGCCTGAAGCTTTCTTT
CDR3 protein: CASSSFSWGRPEAFF

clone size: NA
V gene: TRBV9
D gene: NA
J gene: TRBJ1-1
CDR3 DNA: TGTGCCAGCAGCCCCCAGGGGACGTACACTGAAGCTTTCTTT
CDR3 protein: CASSPQGTYTEAFF

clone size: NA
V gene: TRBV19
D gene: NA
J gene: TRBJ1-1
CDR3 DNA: TGTGCCAGTAGTTTAGGACCCCACGCTCGGACTGAAGCTTTCTTT
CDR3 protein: CASSLGPHARTEAFF

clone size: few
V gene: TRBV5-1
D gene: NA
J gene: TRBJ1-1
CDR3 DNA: TGCGCCAGCAGCTTCAAGGGTAACACTGAAGCTTTCTTT
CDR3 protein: CASSFKGNTEAFF

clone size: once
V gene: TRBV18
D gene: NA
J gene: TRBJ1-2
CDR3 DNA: TGTGCCAGCTCACCACCGGCAGGCTATGGCTACACCTTC
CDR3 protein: CASSPPAGYGYTF

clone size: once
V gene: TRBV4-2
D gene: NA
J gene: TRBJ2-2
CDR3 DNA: TGTGCCAGCAGCCAAGATCTTGGGGGGACCGGGGAGCTGTTTTTT
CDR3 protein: CASSQDLGGTGELFF

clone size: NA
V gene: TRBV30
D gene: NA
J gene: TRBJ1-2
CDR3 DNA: TGTGCCTGGAGCCGAAAGCTTAACTATGGCTACACCTTC
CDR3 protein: CAWSRKLNYGYTF

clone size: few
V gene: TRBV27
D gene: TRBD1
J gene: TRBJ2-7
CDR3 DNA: TGTGCCAGCAGTTCATCCCCCGGGACAGGGTTTTACGAGCAGTACTTC
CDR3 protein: CASSSSPGTGFYEQYF

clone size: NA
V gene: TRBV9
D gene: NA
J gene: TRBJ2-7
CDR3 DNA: TGTGCCAGCAGCGTAGATGGCGGAGCCTACGAGCAGTACTTC
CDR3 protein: CASSVDGGAYEQYF

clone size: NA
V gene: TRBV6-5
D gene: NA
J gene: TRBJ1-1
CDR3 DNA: TGTGCCAGCAGCGGGGCCGGGAACACTGAAGCTTTCTTT
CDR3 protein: CASSGAGNTEAFF

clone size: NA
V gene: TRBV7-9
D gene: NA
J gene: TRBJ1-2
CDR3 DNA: TGTGCCAGCAGCACTCCACCCCTCTGGTGGCGGCGAGGAGACTATGGCTACACCTTC
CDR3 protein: CASSTPPLWWRRGDYGYTF

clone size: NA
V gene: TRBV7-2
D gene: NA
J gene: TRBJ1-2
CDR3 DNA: TGTGCCAGCAGCTGGGTCGAGGGGGTTGGCTACACCTTC
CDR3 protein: CASSWVEGVGYTF

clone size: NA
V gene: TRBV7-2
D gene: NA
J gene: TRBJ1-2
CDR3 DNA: TGTGCCAGCAGCTTAGATCGGAGTAGCCCTGGCTACACCTTC
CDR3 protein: CASSLDRSSPGYTF

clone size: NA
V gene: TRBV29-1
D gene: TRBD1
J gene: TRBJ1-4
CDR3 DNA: TGCAGCGGTGCCGGGACAGATGAAGAAACTAATGAAAAACTGTTTTTT
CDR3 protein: CSGAGTDEETNEKLFF